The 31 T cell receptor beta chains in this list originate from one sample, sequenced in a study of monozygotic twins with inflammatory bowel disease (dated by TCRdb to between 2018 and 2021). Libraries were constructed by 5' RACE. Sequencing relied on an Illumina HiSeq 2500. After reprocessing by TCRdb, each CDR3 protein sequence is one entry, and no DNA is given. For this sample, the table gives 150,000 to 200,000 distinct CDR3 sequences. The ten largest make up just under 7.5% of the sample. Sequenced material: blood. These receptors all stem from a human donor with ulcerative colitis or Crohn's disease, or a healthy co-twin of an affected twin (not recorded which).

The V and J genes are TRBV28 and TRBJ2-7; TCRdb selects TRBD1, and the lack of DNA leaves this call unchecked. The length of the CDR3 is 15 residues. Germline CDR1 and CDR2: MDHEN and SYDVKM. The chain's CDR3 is CASSPTGGESYEQYF.

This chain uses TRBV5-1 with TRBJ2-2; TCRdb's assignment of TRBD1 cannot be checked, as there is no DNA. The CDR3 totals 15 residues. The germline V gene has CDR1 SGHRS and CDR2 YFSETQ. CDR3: CASSSHTGTAGELFF.

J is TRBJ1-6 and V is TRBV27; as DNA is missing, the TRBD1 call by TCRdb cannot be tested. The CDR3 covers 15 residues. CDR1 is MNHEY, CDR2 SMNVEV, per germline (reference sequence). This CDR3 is CASMVGTGGNSPLHF.

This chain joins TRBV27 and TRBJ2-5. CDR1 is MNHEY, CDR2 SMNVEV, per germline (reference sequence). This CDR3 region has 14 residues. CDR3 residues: CASSLSWSVETQYF.

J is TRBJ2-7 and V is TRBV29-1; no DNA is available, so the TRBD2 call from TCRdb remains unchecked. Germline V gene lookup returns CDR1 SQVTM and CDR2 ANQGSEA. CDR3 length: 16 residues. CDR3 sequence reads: CSVEEGGGGNRYEQYF.

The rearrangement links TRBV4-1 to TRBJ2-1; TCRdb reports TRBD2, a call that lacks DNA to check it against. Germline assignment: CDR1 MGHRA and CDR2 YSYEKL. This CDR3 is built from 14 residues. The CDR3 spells CASSSHSRRNEQFF.

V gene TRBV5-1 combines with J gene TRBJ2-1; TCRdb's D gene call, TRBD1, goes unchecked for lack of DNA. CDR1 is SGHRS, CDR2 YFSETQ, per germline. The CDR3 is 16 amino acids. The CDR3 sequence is CASSTERGQGRNEQFF.

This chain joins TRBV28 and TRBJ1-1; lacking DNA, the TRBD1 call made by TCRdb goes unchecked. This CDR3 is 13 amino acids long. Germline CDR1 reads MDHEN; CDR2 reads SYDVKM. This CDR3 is CASSPRGSPEAFF.

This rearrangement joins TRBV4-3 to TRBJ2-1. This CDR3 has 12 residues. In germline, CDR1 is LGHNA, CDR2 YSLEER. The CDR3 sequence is CASSRIHNEQFF.

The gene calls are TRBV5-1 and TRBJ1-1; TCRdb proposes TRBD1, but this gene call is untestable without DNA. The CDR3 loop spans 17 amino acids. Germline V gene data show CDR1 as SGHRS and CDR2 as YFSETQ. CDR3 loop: CASSLEGARTGRTEAFF.

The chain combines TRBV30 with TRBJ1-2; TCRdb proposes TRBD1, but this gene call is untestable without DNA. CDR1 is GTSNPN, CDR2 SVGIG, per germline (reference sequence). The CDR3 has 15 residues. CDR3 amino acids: CAWSHSGPHDHGYTF.

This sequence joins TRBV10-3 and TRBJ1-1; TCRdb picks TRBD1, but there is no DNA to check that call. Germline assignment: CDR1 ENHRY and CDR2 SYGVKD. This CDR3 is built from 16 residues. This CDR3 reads CAISESPQGHGTEAFF.

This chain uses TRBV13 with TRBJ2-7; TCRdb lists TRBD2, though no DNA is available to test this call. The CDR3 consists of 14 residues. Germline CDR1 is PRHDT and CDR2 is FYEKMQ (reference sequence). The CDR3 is CASSYRDSVNEQYF.

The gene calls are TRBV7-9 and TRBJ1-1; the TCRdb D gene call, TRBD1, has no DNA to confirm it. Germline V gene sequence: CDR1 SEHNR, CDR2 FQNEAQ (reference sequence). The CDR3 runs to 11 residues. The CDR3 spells CASSYDREAFF.

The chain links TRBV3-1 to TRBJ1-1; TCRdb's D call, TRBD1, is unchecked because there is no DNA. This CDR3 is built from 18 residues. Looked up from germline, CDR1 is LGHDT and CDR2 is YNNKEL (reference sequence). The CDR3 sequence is CASSQDSRVGGAWTEAFF. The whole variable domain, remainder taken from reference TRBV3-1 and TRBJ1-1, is DTAVSQTPKYLVTQMGNDKSIKCEQNLGHDTMYWYKQDSKKFLKIMFSYNNKELIINETVPNRFSPKSPDKAHLNLHINSLELGDSAVYFCASSQDSRVGGAWTEAFFGQGTRLTVV.

CDR3 residues: CASSPDSSNQPQHF. The chain employs TRBV18 and TRBJ1-5; TCRdb returns TRBD1, unconfirmable since there is no DNA. The CDR3 contains 14 residues. From germline, CDR1 is KGHSH and CDR2 LQKENI.

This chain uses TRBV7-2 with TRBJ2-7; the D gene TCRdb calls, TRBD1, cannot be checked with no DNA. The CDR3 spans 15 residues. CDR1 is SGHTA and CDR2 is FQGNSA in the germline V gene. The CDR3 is CASSPQGQGTYEQYF.

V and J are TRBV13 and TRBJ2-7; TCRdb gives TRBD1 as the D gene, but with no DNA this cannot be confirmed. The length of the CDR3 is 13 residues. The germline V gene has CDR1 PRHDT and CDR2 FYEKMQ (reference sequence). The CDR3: CASSFDRSYEQYF.

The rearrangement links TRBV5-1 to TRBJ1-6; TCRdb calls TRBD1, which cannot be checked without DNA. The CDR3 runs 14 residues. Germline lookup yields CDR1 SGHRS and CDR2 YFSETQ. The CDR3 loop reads CASSLGDSNSPLHF.

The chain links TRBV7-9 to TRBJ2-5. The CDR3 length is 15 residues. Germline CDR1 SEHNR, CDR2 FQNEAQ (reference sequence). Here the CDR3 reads CASSPRRVTQETQYF.

The CDR3 region is CASRQRESRTGELFF. The chain has TRBV7-2 and TRBJ2-2; TCRdb returns TRBD2, unconfirmable since there is no DNA. This CDR3 has 15 amino acids. Germline V gene data show CDR1 as SGHTA and CDR2 as FQGNSA.

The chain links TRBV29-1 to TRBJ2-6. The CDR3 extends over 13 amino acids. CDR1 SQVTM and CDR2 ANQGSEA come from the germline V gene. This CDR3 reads CSVEYSGANVLTF.

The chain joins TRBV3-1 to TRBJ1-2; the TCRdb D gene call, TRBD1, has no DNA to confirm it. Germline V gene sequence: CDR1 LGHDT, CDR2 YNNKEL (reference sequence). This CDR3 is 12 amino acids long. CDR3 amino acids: CASSLPRGGYTF.

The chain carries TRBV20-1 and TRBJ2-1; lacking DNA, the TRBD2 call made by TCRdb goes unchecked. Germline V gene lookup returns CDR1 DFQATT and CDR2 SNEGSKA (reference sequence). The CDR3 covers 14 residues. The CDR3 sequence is CSAPRASGRNEQFF.

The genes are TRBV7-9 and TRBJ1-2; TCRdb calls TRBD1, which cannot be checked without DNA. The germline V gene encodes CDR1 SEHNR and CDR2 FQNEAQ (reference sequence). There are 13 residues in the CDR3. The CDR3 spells CASSLETGDGYTF.

CDR3 sequence reads: CATSRQGHTGANVLTF. This chain joins TRBV15 and TRBJ2-6; the D call from TCRdb, TRBD2, cannot be confirmed without DNA. Germline loops: CDR1 LNHNV, CDR2 YYDKDF (reference sequence). The CDR3 contains 16 residues.

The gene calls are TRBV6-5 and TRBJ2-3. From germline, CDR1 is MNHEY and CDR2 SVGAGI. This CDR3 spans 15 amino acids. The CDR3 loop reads CASSYSIQSTDTQYF.

The CDR3: CSVRGGRDTQYF. V gene TRBV29-1 combines with J gene TRBJ2-3; there is no DNA to check the TCRdb D call of TRBD1. Germline CDR1 and CDR2: SQVTM and ANQGSEA. This CDR3 has 12 amino acids.

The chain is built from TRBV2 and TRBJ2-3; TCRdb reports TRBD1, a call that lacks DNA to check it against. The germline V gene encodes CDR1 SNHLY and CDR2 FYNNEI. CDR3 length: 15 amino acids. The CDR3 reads CASSESGTAWGTQYF.

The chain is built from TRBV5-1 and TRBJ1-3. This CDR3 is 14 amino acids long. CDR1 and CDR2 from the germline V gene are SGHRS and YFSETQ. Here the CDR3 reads CASTTGDSGNTIYF.

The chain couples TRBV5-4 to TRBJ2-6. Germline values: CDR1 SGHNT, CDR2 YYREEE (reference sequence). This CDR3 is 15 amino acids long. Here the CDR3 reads CASSIDHRGANVLTF. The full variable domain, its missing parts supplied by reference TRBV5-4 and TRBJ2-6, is ETGVTQSPTHLIKTRGQQVTLRCSSQSGHNTVSWYQQALGQGPQFIFQYYREEENGRGNFPPRFSGLQFPNYSSELNVNALELDDSALYLCASSIDHRGANVLTFGAGSRLTVL.